One and the same sample provided the 19 T cell receptor beta chains below, sequenced in a study of OX40 agonist ivuxolimab in advanced cancers. Libraries were prepared by immunoSEQ multiplex PCR; TCRdb keeps only in-frame clonotypes and omits some of them. The sample includes 55,000 to 80,000 clones, about 86% of them seen just once. The sequencing here drew on CD4+ or CD8+ T cells sorted from blood, taken in a trial of the OX40 agonist ivuxolimab. The receptors were sampled from an adult with an advanced solid tumor such as melanoma, head and neck, liver or kidney cancer.

V gene TRBV4-3 combines with J gene TRBJ2-5; D might be TRBD1 (5 bases). The V and J ends lost 1 base and 5 bases respectively, with 11 bases between them. The CDR3 loop spans 14 amino acids. Germline CDR1 reads LGHNA; CDR2 reads YSLEER. DNA for the CDR3: TGCGCCAGCAGCCAAGGGGGCGGCCTGGAGACCCAGTACTTC. This translates into CASSQGGGLETQYF.

The chain is built from TRBV7-2 and TRBJ2-7; D is uncertain. V lost 2 bases to trimming and J lost 0 bases, with 11 bases between them. The CDR3 length is 15 residues. Germline lookup yields CDR1 SGHTA and CDR2 FQGNSA. Written as DNA, the CDR3 is TGTGCCAGCAGCTTACGCCGGACGAGCTCCTACGAGCAGTACTTC. It is translated as CASSLRRTSSYEQYF. The variable domain in full, with the rest retrieved from reference TRBV7-2 and TRBJ2-7, is GAGVSQSPSNKVTEKGKDVELRCDPISGHTALYWYRQSLGQGLEFLIYFQGNSAPDKSGLPSDRFSAERTGGSVSTLTIQRTQQEDSAVYLCASSLRRTSSYEQYFGPGTRLTVT.

The chain recombines TRBV19 with TRBJ1-1, with TRBD1 matching 12 bases. V shed 6 bases, J shed 5 bases, and the junction held 10 bases outside the gene matches. This CDR3 spans 16 amino acids. The germline gives CDR1 LNHDA, CDR2 SQIVND (reference sequence). CDR3 sequence reads: CASRPRDRGRGTEAFF. The CDR3 region has the DNA TGTGCCAGTAGACCCCGGGACAGGGGGCGGGGGACTGAAGCTTTCTTT.

The V and J genes are TRBV5-4 and TRBJ1-1, with 9 bases matching TRBD1. The CDR3 length is 13 residues. Germline V CDR1 and CDR2: SGHNT, YYREEE (reference sequence). Unmatched junction bases numbered 4, after V lost 2 bases and J lost 8 bases. The CDR3 here is CASSFTGGYEAFF. As DNA, the CDR3 is TGTGCCAGCAGCTTTACAGGGGGCTACGAAGCTTTCTTT.

The rearrangement links TRBV30 to TRBJ2-7, with 13 bases fitting TRBD2. Germline V gene data show CDR1 as GTSNPN and CDR2 as SVGIG (reference sequence). The V gene end was trimmed by 2 bases and the J gene end by 2 bases; junction bases not matched to a gene: 6. CDR3 length: 16 amino acids. The chain's CDR3 is CAWSRTGLAGTYEQYF. CDR3 DNA: TGTGCCTGGAGTCGAACGGGACTAGCGGGGACCTACGAGCAGTACTTC.

The rearrangement links TRBV29-1 to TRBJ2-7, with TRBD1 matching over 8 bases. The CDR3 length is 13 residues. Per germline, CDR1 SQVTM and CDR2 ANQGSEA. V trimming: 5 bases; J trimming: 1 base; junction bases outside the gene matches: 4. The CDR3 region has the DNA TGCAGCGTTCCTCGGACAGGGTCCTACGAGCAGTACTTC. Translated: CSVPRTGSYEQYF.

CDR3 amino acids: CASSPGSGNNQPQHF. DNA of the CDR3: TGTGCCAGCAGCCCTGGTAGCGGGAACAATCAGCCCCAGCATTTT. J is TRBJ1-5 and V is TRBV9; no reliable D call. Trimming took 4 bases from V and 3 from J, leaving 14 bases between them. Germline loops: CDR1 SGDLS, CDR2 YYNGEE. CDR3 length equals 15 residues.

The chain is built from TRBV14 and TRBJ1-2, with TRBD1 as a possible D gene (6 bases). The CDR3 runs 14 residues. Germline CDR1 is SGHDN and CDR2 is FVKESK. Trimming left V 1 base short and J 5 bases short, with 11 bases between. The CDR3 here is CASSQAPQGYGYTF. The CDR3 coding sequence is TGTGCCAGCAGCCAAGCCCCCCAGGGGTATGGCTACACCTTC.

The chain links TRBV11-3 to TRBJ1-2; TRBD1 matches at 7 bases. Germline V CDR1 and CDR2: SGHNT, YENEEA. V lost 6 bases, J lost 4 bases, and 5 bases stayed unmatched. This CDR3 comprises 13 residues. This CDR3 is CASSPTGSYGYTF. For the CDR3, the DNA is TGTGCCAGCAGTCCGACAGGGTCCTATGGCTACACCTTC.

The V gene is TRBV4-3, the J gene TRBJ2-7; 8 bases map to TRBD2. V lost 0 bases and J lost 0; bases outside the gene matches: 7. This CDR3 is 17 amino acids long. Germline V gene sequence: CDR1 LGHNA, CDR2 YSLEER. CDR3 in DNA: TGCGCCAGCAGCCAAGACGCCCCGGGACTAGTCTCCTACGAGCAGTACTTC. It specifies CASSQDAPGLVSYEQYF.

This clone was counted a single time. The V call is TRBV7-2, the J call TRBJ2-7; D may be TRBD1 or TRBD2 (5 bases each). There are 14 residues in the CDR3. V was shortened by 4 bases and J by 0 bases, with 10 bases between the two germline ends. Per the germline V gene, CDR1 is SGHTA and CDR2 is FQGNSA. CDR3 amino acids: CASSSRGFSYEQYF. The CDR3 bases are TGTGCCAGCAGCTCTCGGGGCTTCTCCTACGAGCAGTACTTC.

Only one count was recorded for this clone. This rearrangement joins TRBV19 to TRBJ1-1, with D unclear. Germline CDR1 LNHDA, CDR2 SQIVND (reference sequence). Trimming stripped 7 bases from V and 5 bases from J, with 17 bases between. The CDR3 contains 14 residues. The CDR3 nucleotides are TGTGCCAGTAAGCCCCCGGGTGTTCAAACTGAAGCTTTCTTT. Its protein product is CASKPPGVQTEAFF.

Only one count was recorded for this clone. V is TRBV27 and J is TRBJ2-6; D is undetermined. The V and J ends lost 7 bases and 0 bases respectively, with 10 bases between them. Germline assignment: CDR1 MNHEY and CDR2 SMNVEV (reference sequence). The length of the CDR3 is 15 residues. Here the CDR3 reads CASTEWGSGANVLTF. The CDR3 DNA sequence: TGTGCCAGCACCGAGTGGGGCTCTGGGGCCAACGTCCTGACTTTC.

J is TRBJ2-7 and V is TRBV7-2, with D perhaps matching TRBD1 or TRBD2 (5 bases each). Germline CDR1 reads SGHTA; CDR2 reads FQGNSA. The CDR3 is 15 residues long. The V end was cut by 5 bases, the J end by 5 bases, with 19 bases between. The CDR3 region is CASSLRTGTNNEQYF. For the CDR3, the DNA is TGTGCCAGCAGCCTGAGGACTGGGACCAACAACGAGCAGTACTTC.

CDR3 coding DNA: TGTGCCAGCAGCGTAGCGGGGGCGGGGGGCTATGGCTACACCTTC. This gives the protein CASSVAGAGGYGYTF. The chain carries TRBV9 and TRBJ1-2; perhaps TRBD1 as D (6 bases). V was cut by 0 bases and J by 4 bases, with 13 bases left in between. CDR1 is SGDLS and CDR2 is YYNGEE in the germline V gene. The CDR3 is 15 amino acids.

This sequence joins TRBV10-3 and TRBJ2-1; D perhaps matches TRBD2 (7 bases). CDR3 length: 12 residues. Germline CDR1 is ENHRY and CDR2 is SYGVKD. With 3 bases removed from V and 10 bases from J, the gap between germline ends came to 10 bases. Here the CDR3 reads CAISERGGEQFF. DNA for the CDR3: TGTGCCATCAGTGAAAGGGGGGGGGAGCAGTTCTTC.

This rearrangement joins TRBV27 to TRBJ2-1; D may be TRBD1 (6 bases). In germline, CDR1 is MNHEY, CDR2 SMNVEV (reference sequence). The V gene lost 7 bases and the J gene lost 12 bases, with 25 bases spanning the gap. CDR3 length equals 15 residues. CDR3 in DNA: TGTGCCAGCACCGAATACAGGGCAAGCCAAATGGGGCAGTTCTTC. It codes for CASTEYRASQMGQFF.

This clone has a count of ten or more. CDR3 in DNA: TGCGCCAGCAGCCAAAAGGGTTGGGAAAATGAAAAACTGTTTTTT. Translating it yields CASSQKGWENEKLFF. The chain uses TRBV4-1 and TRBJ1-4; D call uncertain. The CDR3 contains 15 residues. V was pared by 2 bases and J by 5 bases, with 12 bases between. The germline V gene encodes CDR1 MGHRA and CDR2 YSYEKL.

The V call is TRBV6-5, the J call TRBJ1-1; D gene ambiguous. Between the trimmed V and J ends, which lost 7 bases and 1 base, there was a span of 7 bases. The CDR3 sequence is 12 residues long. The germline V gene encodes CDR1 MNHEY and CDR2 SVGAGI. CDR3 protein: CASKAGNTEAFF. CDR3 coding DNA: TGTGCCAGCAAGGCAGGGAACACTGAAGCTTTCTTT.